This record covers a single T cell receptor beta chain. The antigen it recognizes is unknown. No much larger clonotype is one base removed from it; base qualities were not supplied. The CDR3 numbers 14 residues from cysteine through phenylalanine. Solely the CDR3 DNA is kept, with 42 bases framed from the first base. According to the germline V gene, CDR1 reads SGHVS and CDR2 reads FQNEAQ. V and J are trimmed by 2 bases and 5 bases, and the gene matches miss 3 bases of the junction. The entry originates in a study of PD-1 blockade in classical Hodgkin lymphoma (TCRdb year 2020). For the wider study: Nivolumab dosing was 3 mg/kg intravenously every 2 weeks, continuing until either disease progression or unacceptable toxicity. A peripheral blood immune signature of response to PD-1 blockade in classical Hodgkin lymphoma was defined using TCR beta sequencing and CyTOF.

The Qiagen DNeasy kit was used to extract genomic DNA both from unsorted PBMCs and from the negatively selected CD4+ and CD8+ fractions. Amplification of TCR beta CDR3 regions was done by immunoSEQ multiplex PCR with primers that anneal to V and J segments. Amplification bias was minimized using a synthetic immune receptor repertoire, and residual bias was removed computationally after sequencing. In the source study's methods: Repertoire diversity was quantified as the Shannon entropy index using custom Python scripts. Unsorted, CD4+ and CD8+ repertoires were analyzed separately, except for combined analyses in which CD4+ and CD8+ sequences were merged in silico. Clonal expansion was defined as a frequency increase of at least 2-fold after treatment compared with C1D1, and clones undetected at baseline were assigned a pseudocount of 0.5. Singleton clones were defined as clones with 0 or 1 copy at C1D1, and non-singleton clones were defined as clones with 2 or more copies. By matching protein sequences in sorted samples from the same patient, clones expanded in unsorted samples were annotated as CD4+, CD8+ or unknown. Diversity changes from C1D1 to C4D1 were tested in paired samples using Wilcoxon tests. The table was pulled from immuneACCESS by TCRdb, which kept in-frame rearrangements only. Such tables lose some clones; where checked, under half of the loss comes from unresolved V genes, and the rest has no known cause. That table gives V, J and clone size, and the DNA gave D and trimming. For this sample there are some 50,000 clones; approximately 72% appear just once. The leading ten clones occupy around 12% of the sample.

The time point label here, explained by the study, means: cycle 4 day 1 (C4D1), after 6 weeks of nivolumab. Every trial patient had relapsed following autologous stem cell transplantation, and prior brentuximab vedotin exposure was what differed among cohorts A, B and C. A total of approximately 51 patients with relapsed/refractory classical Hodgkin lymphoma made up the trial cohort, and each patient's best overall response was complete response, partial response or progressive disease. In the multi-cohort phase II CheckMate 205 trial, trial patients received single-agent nivolumab. An independent review committee assessed best overall response by applying the 2007 International Working Group response criteria. Trial PBMCs were collected just before the start of nivolumab (C1D1) and during therapy at cycle 2 day 1 and cycle 4 day 1. Peripheral blood was collected in 8 mL Vacutainer Cell Preparation Tubes, from which PBMCs were isolated by centrifugation and then cryopreserved.

What the authors observed across the whole study: By C4D1, a significant rise was seen in CD4+ TCR diversity but not in CD8+ TCR diversity (p=0.0027 vs p=0.16), and the rise was most apparent among complete responders (p=0.02). Baseline diversity similar to that of newly diagnosed patients was observed in trial patients achieving complete response, whereas significantly lower diversity was observed in partial responders and progressors. The study was limited to a single clinical trial cohort, and causes of repertoire differences, possibly disease activity or prior therapy, remained undefined. Lower diversity was seen in patients whose nivolumab began less than 1 year after ASCT, and these patients were left out of later analyses so that immune reconstitution would not confound the results. Newly diagnosed patients were reported to have lower baseline TCR diversity than healthy donors, and relapsed/refractory patients were reported to have lower baseline TCR diversity still.

Sequencing was performed on peripheral blood mononuclear cells (PBMCs), taken before the fourth cycle of nivolumab. The clonotype originates from a human donor with classical Hodgkin lymphoma. The chain links TRBV7-8 with TRBJ2-1; the junction holds 7 bases that match TRBD2. The DNA sequence is as follows: TGTGCCAGCAGCTTAATAGCGGGTAACAATGAGCAGTTCTTC. Its coded protein is CASSLIAGNNEQFF.